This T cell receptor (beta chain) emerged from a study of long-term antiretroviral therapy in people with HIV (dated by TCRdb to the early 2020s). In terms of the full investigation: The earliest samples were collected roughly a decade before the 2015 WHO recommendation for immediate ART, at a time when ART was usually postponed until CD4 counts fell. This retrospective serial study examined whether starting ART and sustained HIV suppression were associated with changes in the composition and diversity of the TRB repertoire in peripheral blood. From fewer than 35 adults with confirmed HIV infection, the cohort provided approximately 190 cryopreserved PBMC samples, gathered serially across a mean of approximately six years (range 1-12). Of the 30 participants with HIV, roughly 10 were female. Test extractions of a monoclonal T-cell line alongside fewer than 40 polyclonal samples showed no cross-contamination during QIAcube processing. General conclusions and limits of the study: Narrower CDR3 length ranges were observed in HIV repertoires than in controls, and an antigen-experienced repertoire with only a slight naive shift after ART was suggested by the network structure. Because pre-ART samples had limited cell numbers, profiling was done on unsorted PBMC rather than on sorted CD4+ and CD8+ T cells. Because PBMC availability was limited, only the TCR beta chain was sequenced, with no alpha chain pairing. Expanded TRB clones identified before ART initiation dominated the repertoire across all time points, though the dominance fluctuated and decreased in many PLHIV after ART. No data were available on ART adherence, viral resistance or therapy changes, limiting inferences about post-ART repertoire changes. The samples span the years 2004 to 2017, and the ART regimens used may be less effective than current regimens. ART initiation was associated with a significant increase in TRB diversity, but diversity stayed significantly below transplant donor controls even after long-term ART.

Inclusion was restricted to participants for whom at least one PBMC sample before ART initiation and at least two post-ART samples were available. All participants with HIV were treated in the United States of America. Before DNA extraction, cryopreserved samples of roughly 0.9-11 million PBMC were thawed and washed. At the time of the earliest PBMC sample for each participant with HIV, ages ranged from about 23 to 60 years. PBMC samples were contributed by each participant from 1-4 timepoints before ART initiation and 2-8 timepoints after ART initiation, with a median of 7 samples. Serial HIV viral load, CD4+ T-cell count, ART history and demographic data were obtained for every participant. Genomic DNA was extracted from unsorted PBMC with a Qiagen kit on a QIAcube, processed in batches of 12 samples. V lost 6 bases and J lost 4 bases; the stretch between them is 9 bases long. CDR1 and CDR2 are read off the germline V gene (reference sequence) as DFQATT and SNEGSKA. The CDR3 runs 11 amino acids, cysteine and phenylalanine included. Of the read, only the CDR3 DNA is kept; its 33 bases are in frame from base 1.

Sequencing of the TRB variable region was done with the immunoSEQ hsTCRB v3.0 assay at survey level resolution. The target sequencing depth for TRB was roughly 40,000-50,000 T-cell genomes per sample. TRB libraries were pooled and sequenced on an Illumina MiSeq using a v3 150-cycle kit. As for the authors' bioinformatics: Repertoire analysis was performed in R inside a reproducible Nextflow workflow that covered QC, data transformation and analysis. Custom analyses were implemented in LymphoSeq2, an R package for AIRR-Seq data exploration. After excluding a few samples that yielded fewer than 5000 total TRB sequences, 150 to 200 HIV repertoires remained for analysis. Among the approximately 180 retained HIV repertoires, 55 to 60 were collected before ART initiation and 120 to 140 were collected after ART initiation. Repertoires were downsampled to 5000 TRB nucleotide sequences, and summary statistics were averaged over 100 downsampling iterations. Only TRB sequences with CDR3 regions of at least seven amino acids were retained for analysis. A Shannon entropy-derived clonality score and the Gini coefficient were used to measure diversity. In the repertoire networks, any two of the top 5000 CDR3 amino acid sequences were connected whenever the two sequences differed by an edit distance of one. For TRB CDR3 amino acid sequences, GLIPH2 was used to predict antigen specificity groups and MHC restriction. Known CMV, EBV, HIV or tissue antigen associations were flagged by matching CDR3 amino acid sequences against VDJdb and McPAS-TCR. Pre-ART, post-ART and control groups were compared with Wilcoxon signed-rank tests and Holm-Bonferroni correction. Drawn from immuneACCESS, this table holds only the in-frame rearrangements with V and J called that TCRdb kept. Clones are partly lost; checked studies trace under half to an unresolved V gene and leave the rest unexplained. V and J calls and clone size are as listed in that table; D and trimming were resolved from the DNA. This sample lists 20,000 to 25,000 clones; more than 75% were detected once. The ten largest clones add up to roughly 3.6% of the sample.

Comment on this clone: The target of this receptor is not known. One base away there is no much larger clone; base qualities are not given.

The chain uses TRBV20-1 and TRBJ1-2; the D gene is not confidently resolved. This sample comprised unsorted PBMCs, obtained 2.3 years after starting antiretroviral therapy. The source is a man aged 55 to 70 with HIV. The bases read TGCAGTGCGAAGAGTCTCTATGGCTACACCTTC. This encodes CSAKSLYGYTF.